Reported below is one TCR beta chain. From germline, CDR1 is MGHRA and CDR2 YSYEKL. The V gene lost 2 bases and the J gene lost 8 bases, with 16 bases spanning the gap. This CDR3 is built from 15 residues. This sample was taken from a study of blood T cell repertoires in COVID-19. About the research overall: Sites in the United States, Italy and Spain provided acute and convalescent COVID-19 samples. T cells, B-cell-depleted T cells, or PBMCs provided the cDNA or gDNA that served as material.

Original handling: Counts of nucleated cells, estimated from reference gene primer amplification, were obtained. Assay used: immunoSEQ multiplex PCR; TCRdb lists only in-frame clones, some missing. The V and J calls and clone size come from that table; D and trimming were worked out from the DNA. The sample holds some 180,000 clones, 85% seen once. The sequencing input was peripheral blood. The chain links TRBV4-1 to TRBJ1-5; D may be TRBD1 (6 bases). The clonotype comes from a woman older than 75 with COVID-19, enrolled during active disease. DNA for the CDR3: TGCGCCAGCAGCCAATGGGGGGGGGCGTGGGAGCCCCAGCATTTT. Translating gives CASSQWGGAWEPQHF.